This T cell receptor (beta chain) comes out of a study of blood T cell repertoires in COVID-19. Study context: Whether acute or convalescent, the COVID-19 samples came from the United States, Italy and Spain.

Study members were between roughly 18 and 89 years old and lived in approximately 25 US regions. Germline loops: CDR1 MNHNS, CDR2 SASEGT. Trimming removed 3 bases at V and 2 bases at J, with 14 bases between. The CDR3 extends over 15 amino acids. Authors' data handling: By means of reference gene primer amplification, nucleated cell counts were estimated. This table comes from immunoSEQ multiplex PCR, and its TCRdb copy is limited to in-frame clones, with some not included. V, J and clone size derive from that table, while D and trimming were established from the DNA sequence. The table lists about 400,000 clones, approximately 91% of them singletons.

The J gene is TRBJ2-7, the V gene TRBV6-1; D remains unclear. Material: PBMCs or T cells enriched from blood (not recorded which). The origin of this receptor is a woman in her thirties or forties with acute COVID-19. The CDR3 DNA reads as TGTGCCAGCAGTGATGTGCGAGAGAATCCCTACGAGCAGTACTTC. Encoded protein: CASSDVRENPYEQYF.